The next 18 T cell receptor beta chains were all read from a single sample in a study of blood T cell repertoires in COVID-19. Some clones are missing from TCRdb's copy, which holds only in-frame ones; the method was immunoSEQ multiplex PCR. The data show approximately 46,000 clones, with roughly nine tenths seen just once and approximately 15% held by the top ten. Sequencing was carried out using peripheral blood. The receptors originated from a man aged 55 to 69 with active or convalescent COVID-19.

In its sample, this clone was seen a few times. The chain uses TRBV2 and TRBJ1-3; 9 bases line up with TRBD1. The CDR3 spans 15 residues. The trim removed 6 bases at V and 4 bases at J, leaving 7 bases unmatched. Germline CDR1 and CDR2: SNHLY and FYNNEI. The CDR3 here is CASSLQGASGNTIYF. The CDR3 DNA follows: TGTGCCAGCAGCCTACAGGGGGCTTCGGGAAACACCATATATTTT.

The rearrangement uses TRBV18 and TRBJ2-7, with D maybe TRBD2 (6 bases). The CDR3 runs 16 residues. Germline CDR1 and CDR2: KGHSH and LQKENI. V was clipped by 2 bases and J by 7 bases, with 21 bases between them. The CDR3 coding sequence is TGTGCCAGCTCACCAAAAGGGATCCAGGGAGGATGGGAGCAGTACTTC. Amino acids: CASSPKGIQGGWEQYF.

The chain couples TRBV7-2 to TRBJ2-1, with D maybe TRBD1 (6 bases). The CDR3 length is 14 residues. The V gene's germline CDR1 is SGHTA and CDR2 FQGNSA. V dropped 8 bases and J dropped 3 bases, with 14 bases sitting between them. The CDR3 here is CASRTDRSYNEQFF. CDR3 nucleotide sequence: TGTGCCAGCCGGACGGACAGAAGCTACAATGAGCAGTTCTTC.

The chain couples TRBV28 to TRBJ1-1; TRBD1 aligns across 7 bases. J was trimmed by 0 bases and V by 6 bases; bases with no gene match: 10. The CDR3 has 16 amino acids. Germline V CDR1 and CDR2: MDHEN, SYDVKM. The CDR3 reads CASSIDRDRVNTEAFF. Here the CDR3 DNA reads TGTGCCAGCAGCATCGACAGGGACCGGGTGAACACTGAAGCTTTCTTT.

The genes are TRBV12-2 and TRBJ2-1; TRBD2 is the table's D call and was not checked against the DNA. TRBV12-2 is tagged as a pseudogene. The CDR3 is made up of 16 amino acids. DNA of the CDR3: TGTGCAAGTCGCTCCGGGACTAGCGGGGGGGACAATGAGCAGTTCTTC. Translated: CASRSGTSGGDNEQFF.

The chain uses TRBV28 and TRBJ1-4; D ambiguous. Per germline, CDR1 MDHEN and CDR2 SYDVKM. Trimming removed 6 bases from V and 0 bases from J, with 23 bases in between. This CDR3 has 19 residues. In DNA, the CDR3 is TGTGCCAGCAGGAGTGTGGGAGCGAAAACGTCTGCAACTAATGAAAAACTGTTTTTT. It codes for CASRSVGAKTSATNEKLFF.

The CDR3 reads CASSQVAGTYGYTF. In DNA, the CDR3 is TGCGCCAGCAGCCAAGTGGCGGGGACCTATGGCTACACCTTC. V is TRBV4-3 and J is TRBJ1-2, with D possibly being TRBD1 (5 bases). The germline V gene encodes CDR1 LGHNA and CDR2 YSLEER. This CDR3 has 14 amino acids. V was clipped by 1 base and J by 4 bases, with 10 bases between them.

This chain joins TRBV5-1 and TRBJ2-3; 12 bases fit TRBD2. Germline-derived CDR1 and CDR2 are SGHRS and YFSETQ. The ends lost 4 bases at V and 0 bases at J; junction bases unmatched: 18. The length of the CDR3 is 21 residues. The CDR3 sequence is CASSPTQTTSGGLVSTDTQYF. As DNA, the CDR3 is TGCGCCAGCAGCCCCACACAAACGACTAGCGGGGGATTGGTAAGCACAGATACGCAGTATTTT.

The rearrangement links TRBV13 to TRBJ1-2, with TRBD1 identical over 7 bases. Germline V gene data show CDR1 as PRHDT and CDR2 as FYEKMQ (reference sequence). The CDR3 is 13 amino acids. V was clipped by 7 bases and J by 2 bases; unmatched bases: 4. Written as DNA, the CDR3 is TGTGCCAGCACCCCGGGACAGAACTATGGCTACACCTTC. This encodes CASTPGQNYGYTF.

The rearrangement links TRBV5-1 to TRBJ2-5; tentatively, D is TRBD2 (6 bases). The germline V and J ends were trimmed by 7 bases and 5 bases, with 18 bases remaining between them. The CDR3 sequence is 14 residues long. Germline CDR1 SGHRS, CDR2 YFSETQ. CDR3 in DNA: TGCGCCAGCCGCTCCGGGTCCAGCGGGGAGACCCAGTACTTC. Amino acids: CASRSGSSGETQYF.

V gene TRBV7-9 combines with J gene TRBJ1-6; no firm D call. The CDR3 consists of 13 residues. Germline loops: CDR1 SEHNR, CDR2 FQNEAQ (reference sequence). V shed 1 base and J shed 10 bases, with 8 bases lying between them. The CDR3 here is CASSLEGESPLHF. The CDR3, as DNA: TGTGCCAGCAGCTTAGAGGGAGAATCACCCCTCCACTTT.

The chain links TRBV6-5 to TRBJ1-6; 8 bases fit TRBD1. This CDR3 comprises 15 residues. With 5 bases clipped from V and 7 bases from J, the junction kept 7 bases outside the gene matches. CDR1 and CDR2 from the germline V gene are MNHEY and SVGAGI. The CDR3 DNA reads TGTGCCAGCAGTATCGCTCAGGGGGCAAATTCACCCCTCCACTTT. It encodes CASSIAQGANSPLHF.

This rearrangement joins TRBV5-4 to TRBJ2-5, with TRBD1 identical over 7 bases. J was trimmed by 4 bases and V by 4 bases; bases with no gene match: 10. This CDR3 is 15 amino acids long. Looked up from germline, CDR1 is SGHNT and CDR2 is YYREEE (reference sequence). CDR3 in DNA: TGTGCCAGCAGCGGTATACAGGGGAGTGGAGAGACCCAGTACTTC. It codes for CASSGIQGSGETQYF.

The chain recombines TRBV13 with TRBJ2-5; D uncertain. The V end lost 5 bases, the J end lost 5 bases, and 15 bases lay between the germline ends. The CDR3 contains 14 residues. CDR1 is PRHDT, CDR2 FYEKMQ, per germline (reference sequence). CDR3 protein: CASSRLGIGETQYF. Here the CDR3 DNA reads TGTGCCAGCAGCCGCTTGGGTATCGGGGAGACCCAGTACTTC.

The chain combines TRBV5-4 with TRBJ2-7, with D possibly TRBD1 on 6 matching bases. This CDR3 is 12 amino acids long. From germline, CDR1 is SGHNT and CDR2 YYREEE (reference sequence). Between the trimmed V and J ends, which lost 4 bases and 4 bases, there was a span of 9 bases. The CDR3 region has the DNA TGTGCCAGCAGCACGGACAGATACGAGCAGTACTTC. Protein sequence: CASSTDRYEQYF.

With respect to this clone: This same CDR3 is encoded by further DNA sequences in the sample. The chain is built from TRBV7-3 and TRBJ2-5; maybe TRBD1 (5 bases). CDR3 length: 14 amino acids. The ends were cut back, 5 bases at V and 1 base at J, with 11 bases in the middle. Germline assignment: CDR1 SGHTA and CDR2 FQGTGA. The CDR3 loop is CASSPTGLQETQYF. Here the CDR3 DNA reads TGTGCCAGCAGCCCAACAGGCCTCCAAGAGACCCAGTACTTC.

The DNA for the CDR3 is TGTGCCAGCAGGCCGGGACAGGTGGGCTACACCTTC. Translation gives CASRPGQVGYTF. The V and J genes are TRBV28 and TRBJ1-2; 8 nucleotides line up with TRBD1. In germline, CDR1 is MDHEN, CDR2 SYDVKM. J gave up 8 bases and V 6 bases, and 5 bases lay outside the gene matches. There are 12 residues in the CDR3.

CDR3 loop: CASSSPDRGVETQYF. DNA of the CDR3: TGTGCCAGCAGCTCCCCGGACAGGGGGGTAGAGACCCAGTACTTC. The V gene is TRBV11-1, the J gene TRBJ2-5; 10 bases fit TRBD1. The CDR3 loop spans 15 amino acids. J was trimmed by 4 bases and V by 4 bases; bases with no gene match: 6. Per the germline V gene, CDR1 is SGHAT and CDR2 is FQDESV (reference sequence).